The 15 T cell receptor beta chains reported below all come from one sample, sequenced in a study of blood T cell repertoires in COVID-19. Assay used: immunoSEQ multiplex PCR; TCRdb lists only in-frame clones, some missing. The sample includes about 280,000 clones, roughly 80% of them seen just once. The specimen sequenced was PBMCs or T cells enriched from blood (not recorded which). These receptors came from a man aged 35-49 years who had been exposed to COVID-19.

This clone occurred once. V is TRBV24-1 and J is TRBJ2-3; tentatively, D is TRBD2 (5 bases). The germline V gene encodes CDR1 KGHDR and CDR2 SFDVKD. The CDR3 covers 15 residues. The V end was cut by 0 bases, the J end by 2 bases, with 8 bases between. This chain's CDR3 is CATSDLAADTDTQYF. The CDR3 region has the DNA TGTGCCACCAGTGATTTGGCAGCGGACACAGATACGCAGTATTTT.

The chain recombines TRBV6-1 with TRBJ1-1; D remains ambiguous. The CDR3 has 14 amino acids. CDR1 and CDR2 from the germline V gene are MNHNS and SASEGT. The germline V and J ends were trimmed by 1 base and 4 bases, with 10 bases remaining between them. CDR3 nucleotides: TGTGCCAGCAGTGAAGGGGGTCGGGGCACTGAAGCTTTCTTT. This encodes CASSEGGRGTEAFF.

In its sample, this clone was seen a few times. V and J are TRBV19 and TRBJ2-3; 9 bases are a match to TRBD2. After removal of 2 bases from V and 6 bases from J, the junction contained 6 bases not matched to a gene. This CDR3 is built from 15 residues. The germline V gene encodes CDR1 LNHDA and CDR2 SQIVND (reference sequence). Here the CDR3 reads CASSILGGRGDTQYF. In DNA form, the CDR3 reads TGTGCCAGTAGTATACTGGGCGGGAGGGGTGATACGCAGTATTTT.

J is TRBJ2-3 and V is TRBV3-1 (or the pseudogene TRBV3-2); D is possibly TRBD1 (5 bases). With 3 bases removed from V and 1 base from J, the gap between germline ends came to 14 bases. This CDR3 region has 16 residues. CDR1 is LGHDT, CDR2 YNNKEL, per germline (reference sequence). As DNA, the CDR3 is TGTGCCAGCAGCCAGACAGCTACCGCTGGCACAGATACGCAGTATTTT. Residues: CASSQTATAGTDTQYF.

The genes are TRBV5-1 and TRBJ1-4; 7 positions match TRBD1. CDR1 and CDR2 (germline): SGHRS, YFSETQ. This CDR3 is 14 amino acids long. The V segment lost 5 bases and the J segment 3 bases; nucleotides outside the gene matches: 4. In nucleotides, the CDR3 is TGCGCCAGCAGGGGCGGGACAGCTAATGAAAAACTGTTTTTT. Its translation is CASRGGTANEKLFF.

This clone was seen just once. The chain couples TRBV30 to TRBJ2-5, with 7 bases that match TRBD1. With 4 bases clipped from V and 5 bases from J, the junction kept 4 bases outside the gene matches. CDR1 and CDR2 from the germline V gene are GTSNPN and SVGIG (reference sequence). This CDR3 is built from 12 residues. This chain's CDR3 is CAWTRQGETQYF. The DNA for the CDR3 is TGTGCCTGGACTCGACAGGGCGAGACCCAGTACTTC.

The chain recombines TRBV30 with TRBJ2-5, with TRBD2 identical over 11 bases. This CDR3 region has 13 residues. Germline V lookup: CDR1 GTSNPN, CDR2 SVGIG (reference sequence). J gave up 4 bases and V 4 bases, and 2 bases lay outside the gene matches. The CDR3 loop is CAWNSGRAETQYF. The CDR3 DNA is TGTGCCTGGAATAGCGGGAGGGCAGAGACCCAGTACTTC. The whole variable domain, remainder taken from reference TRBV30 and TRBJ2-5, is SQTIHQWPATLVQPVGSPLSLECTVEGTSNPNLYWYRQAAGRGLQLLFYSVGIGQISSEVPQNLSASRPQDRQFILSSKKLLLSDSGFYLCAWNSGRAETQYFGPGTRLLVL.

This clone was observed a few times. This chain joins TRBV20-1 and TRBJ2-7; 12 nucleotides agree with TRBD2. The length of the CDR3 is 16 residues. Germline V gives CDR1 DFQATT, CDR2 SNEGSKA (reference sequence). Trimming at V came to 3 bases and at J to 4 bases, leaving 10 bases not matched to a gene. CDR3 amino acids: CSASSIVLAGGYEQYF. CDR3 nucleotide sequence: TGCAGTGCTAGTTCGATTGTTCTAGCGGGAGGGTACGAGCAGTACTTC.

V is TRBV30 and J is TRBJ1-4, with TRBD1 matching 9 bases. The J segment lost 5 bases and the V segment lost 8 bases, leaving 12 bases of the junction unmatched. This CDR3 is 15 amino acids long. CDR1 and CDR2 from the germline V gene are GTSNPN and SVGIG (reference sequence). The CDR3 DNA reads TGTGCCGGGGGGACCGGGACAGGGAGAAATGAAAAACTGTTTTTT. Translation: CAGGTGTGRNEKLFF. Based on the CDR3 plus reference TRBV30 and TRBJ1-4, the full variable domain is SQTIHQWPATLVQPVGSPLSLECTVEGTSNPNLYWYRQAAGRGLQLLFYSVGIGQISSEVPQNLSASRPQDRQFILSSKKLLLSDSGFYLCAGGTGTGRNEKLFFGSGTQLSVL.

V and J are TRBV18 and TRBJ1-5; D remains unclear. This CDR3 contains 12 residues. The germline V gene has CDR1 KGHSH and CDR2 LQKENI. Trimming stripped 3 bases from V and 6 bases from J, with 6 bases between. CDR3 in amino acids: CASSPGRQPQHF. DNA for the CDR3: TGTGCCAGCTCACCTGGGCGTCAGCCCCAGCATTTT. Combining the CDR3 with reference TRBV18 and TRBJ1-5 gives the whole variable domain NAGVMQNPRHLVRRRGQEARLRCSPMKGHSHVYWYRQLPEEGLKFMVYLQKENIIDESGMPKERFSAEFPKEGPSILRIQQVVRGDSAAYFCASSPGRQPQHFGDGTRLSIL.

This clone was recorded a few times. CDR3 in amino acids: CASSPGQAGNTIYF. CDR3 bases: TGCGCCAGCAGCCCGGGACAGGCTGGAAACACCATATATTTT. The chain links TRBV5-1 to TRBJ1-3; 8 bases agree with TRBD1. This CDR3 has 14 amino acids. V lost 4 bases, J lost 2 bases, and 2 bases stayed unmatched. CDR1 and CDR2 from the germline V gene are SGHRS and YFSETQ. The entire variable domain, with the rest obtained from reference TRBV5-1 and TRBJ1-3, is as follows: KAGVTQTPRYLIKTRGQQVTLSCSPISGHRSVSWYQQTPGQGLQFLFEYFSETQRNKGNFPGRFSGRQFSNSRSEMNVSTLELGDSALYLCASSPGQAGNTIYFGEGSWLTVV.

V gene TRBV5-6 combines with J gene TRBJ1-1; TRBD1 agrees at 8 bases. This CDR3 comprises 15 residues. Germline V CDR1 and CDR2: SGHDT, YYEEEE. Trimming removed 0 bases from V and 5 bases from J; junction bases left unmatched: 6. The CDR3 coding sequence is TGTGCCAGCAGCTTGGACAGGGGGGTTGGAACTGAAGCTTTCTTT. This encodes CASSLDRGVGTEAFF.

This clone was seen just once. V and J are TRBV4-2 and TRBJ2-3, with TRBD1 matching over 12 bases. V shed 3 bases, J shed 3 bases, and the junction held 10 bases outside the gene matches. Looked up from germline, CDR1 is LGHNA and CDR2 is YNFKEQ. This CDR3 is built from 18 residues. The DNA of the CDR3 is TGTGCCAGCAGCCAGGCCGGGACAGGGGGCGGATGGACAGATACGCAGTATTTT. The encoded protein is CASSQAGTGGGWTDTQYF.

CDR3 region: CASSPPPSLTDTIYF. The CDR3 DNA is TGTGCCAGCTCACCACCCCCCAGCCTAACAGACACCATATATTTT. The chain employs TRBV18 and TRBJ1-3; no firm D call. This CDR3 has 15 amino acids. Germline CDR1 and CDR2: KGHSH and LQKENI. Between the trimmed V and J ends, which lost 0 bases and 8 bases, there was a span of 14 bases.

The rearrangement links TRBV27 to TRBJ2-1; 12 positions agree with TRBD2. V lost 3 bases, J lost 2 bases, and 5 bases stayed unmatched. There are 17 residues in the CDR3. Germline CDR1 MNHEY, CDR2 SMNVEV (reference sequence). The CDR3 nucleotides are TGTGCCAGCAGTTTGAGGCTAGCGGGAGGGCCCTACAATGAGCAGTTCTTC. Encoded protein: CASSLRLAGGPYNEQFF.